This T cell receptor (beta chain) appears in the sequencing data of a study of cytomegalovirus exposure and HLA in healthy donors. Primers included in the PCR were 60 Vbeta and 13 Jbeta primers. Data came from immunoSEQ multiplex PCR; TCRdb stores just in-frame clones and leaves some out. Of 100,000 or so clones in the sample, approximately 84% were seen once. This clone was found a few times. The sequence was collected from a male donor in good health and CMV-seronegative. The sequencing sample was made of PBMCs.

The CDR3 coding sequence is TGTGCCAGCAGGACGGACAGCCTGTCCTACGAGCAGTACTTC. Encoded protein: CASRTDSLSYEQYF. The chain combines TRBV6-5 with TRBJ2-7; D is perhaps TRBD1 (6 bases). The germline gives CDR1 MNHEY, CDR2 SVGAGI. Trimming removed 6 bases from V and 1 base from J, with 13 bases in between. The CDR3 totals 14 residues.